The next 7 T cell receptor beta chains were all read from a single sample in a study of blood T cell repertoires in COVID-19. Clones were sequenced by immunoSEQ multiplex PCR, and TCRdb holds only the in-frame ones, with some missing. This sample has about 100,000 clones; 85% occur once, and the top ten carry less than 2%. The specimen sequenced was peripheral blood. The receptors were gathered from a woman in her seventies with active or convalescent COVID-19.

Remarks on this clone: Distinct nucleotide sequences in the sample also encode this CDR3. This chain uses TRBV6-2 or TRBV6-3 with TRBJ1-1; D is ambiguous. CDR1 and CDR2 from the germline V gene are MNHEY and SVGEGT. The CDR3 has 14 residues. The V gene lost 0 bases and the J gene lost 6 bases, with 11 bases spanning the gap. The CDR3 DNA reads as TGTGCCAGCAGTTACTCGAGCGGGCCAGCTGAAGCTTTCTTT. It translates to CASSYSSGPAEAFF.

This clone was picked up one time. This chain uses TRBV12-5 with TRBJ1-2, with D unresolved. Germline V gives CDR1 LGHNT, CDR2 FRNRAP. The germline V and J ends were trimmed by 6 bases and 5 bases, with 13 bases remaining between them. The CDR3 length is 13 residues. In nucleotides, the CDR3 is TGTGCTAGTGGCCTGGGAGATCGGTATGGCTACACCTTC. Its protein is CASGLGDRYGYTF.

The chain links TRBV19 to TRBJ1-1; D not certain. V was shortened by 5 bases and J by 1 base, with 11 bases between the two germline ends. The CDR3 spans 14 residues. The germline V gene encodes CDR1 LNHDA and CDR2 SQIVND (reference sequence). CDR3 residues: CASSAGVANTEAFF. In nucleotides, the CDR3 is TGTGCCAGTAGTGCGGGTGTAGCGAACACTGAAGCTTTCTTT.

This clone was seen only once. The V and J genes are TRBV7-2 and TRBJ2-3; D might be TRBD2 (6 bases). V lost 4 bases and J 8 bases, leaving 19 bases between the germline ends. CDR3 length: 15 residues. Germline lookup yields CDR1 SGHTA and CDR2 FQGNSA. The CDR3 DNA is TGTGCCAGCAGCTCACTAGGGCCCCTCGGGGGTACGCAGTATTTT. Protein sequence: CASSSLGPLGGTQYF.

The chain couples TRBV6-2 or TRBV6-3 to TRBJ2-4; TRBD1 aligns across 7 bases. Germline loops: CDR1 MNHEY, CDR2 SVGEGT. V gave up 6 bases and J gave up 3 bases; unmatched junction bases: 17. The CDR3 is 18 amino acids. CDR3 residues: CASSMVTGLPEGKNIQYF. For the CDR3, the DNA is TGTGCCAGCAGCATGGTGACAGGGTTGCCTGAGGGCAAAAACATTCAGTACTTC.

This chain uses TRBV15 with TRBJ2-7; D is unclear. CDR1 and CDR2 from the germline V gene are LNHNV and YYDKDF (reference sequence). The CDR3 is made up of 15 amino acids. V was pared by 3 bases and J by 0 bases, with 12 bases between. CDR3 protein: CATSRQGSPSYEQYF. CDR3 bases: TGTGCCACCAGCAGGCAAGGTAGCCCCTCCTACGAGCAGTACTTC. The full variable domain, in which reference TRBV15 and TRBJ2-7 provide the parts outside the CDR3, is DAMVIQNPRYQVTQFGKPVTLSCSQTLNHNVMYWYQQKSSQAPKLLFHYYDKDFNNEADTPDNFQSRRPNTSFCFLDIRSPGLGDTAMYLCATSRQGSPSYEQYFGPGTRLTVT.

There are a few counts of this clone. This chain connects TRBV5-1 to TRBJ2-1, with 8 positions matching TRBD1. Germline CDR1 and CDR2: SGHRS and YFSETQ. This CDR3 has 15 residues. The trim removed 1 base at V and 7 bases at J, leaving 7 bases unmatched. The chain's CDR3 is CASSLSRGRDNEQFF. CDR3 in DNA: TGCGCCAGCAGCTTGAGCAGGGGGCGTGATAATGAGCAGTTCTTC.